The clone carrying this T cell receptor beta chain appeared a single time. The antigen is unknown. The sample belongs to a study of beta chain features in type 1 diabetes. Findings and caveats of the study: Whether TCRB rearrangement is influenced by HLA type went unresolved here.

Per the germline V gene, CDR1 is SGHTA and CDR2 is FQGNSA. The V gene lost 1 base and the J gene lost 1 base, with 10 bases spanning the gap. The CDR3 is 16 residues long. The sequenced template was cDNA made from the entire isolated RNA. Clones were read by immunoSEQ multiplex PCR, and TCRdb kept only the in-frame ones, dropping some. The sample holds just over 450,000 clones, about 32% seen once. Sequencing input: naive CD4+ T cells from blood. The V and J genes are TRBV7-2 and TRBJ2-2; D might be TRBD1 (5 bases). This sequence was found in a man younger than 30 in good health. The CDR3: CASSLGRQGNTGELFF. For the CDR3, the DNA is TGTGCCAGCAGCTTAGGTCGCCAGGGGAACACCGGGGAGCTGTTTTTT.